This T cell receptor (beta chain) is from a study of monozygotic twins with inflammatory bowel disease. Overall study findings and caveats: Some repertoire variability may stem from patients' differing immunosuppressive treatments. By inverse Simpson index, TCRbeta diversity was lower in IBD patients than in healthy co-twins.

Germline V lookup: CDR1 LNHNV, CDR2 YYDKDF (reference sequence). CDR3 length equals 14 residues. The unique tags termed UMIs, each holding a 6-nucleotide sample barcode, were added by means of template switching. For each CDR3 protein, TCRdb gives one entry from its re-call of the 5' RACE reads, without DNA. Recorded here are around 370,000 distinct CDR3 sequences; the top ten clones represent approximately 2.4%. Comment on this clonotype: The antigen is not known.

The sequence was obtained from a human donor with ulcerative colitis or Crohn's disease, or a healthy co-twin of an affected twin (not recorded which). Sequenced: blood. The chain is built from TRBV15 and TRBJ1-1; the D gene TCRdb calls, TRBD1, cannot be checked with no DNA. This chain's CDR3 is CATSRGRGNTEAFF. Supplemented by reference TRBV15 and TRBJ1-1, the full variable domain reads DAMVIQNPRYQVTQFGKPVTLSCSQTLNHNVMYWYQQKSSQAPKLLFHYYDKDFNNEADTPDNFQSRRPNTSFCFLDIRSPGLGDTAMYLCATSRGRGNTEAFFGQGTRLTVV.